This TCR beta chain was found in a study of human T cells and chemical hapten exposure (dated by TCRdb to 2020 to 2023). Regarding the research as a whole: For sensitization, 2% DPC in acetone was applied to a roughly 2 cm by roughly 2 cm area of upper inner arm skin. Blood for TCR sequencing was provided by twenty-nine alopecia patients at one to four time points (pre-sensitization, 2, 6 and 24 weeks). Patch testing on the upper back used Finn chambers containing 0.01% DPC, with scoring done after 6 days according to International Contact Dermatitis Research Group standards. Throughout the approximately 24-week study period, patients were also given weekly therapeutic DPC doses on the scalp. The libraries were sequenced as a pool, and the TCR yield per sample differed mostly because of small variations in library volumes within the pool. Peripheral blood TCR repertoire changes were tracked in vivo in alopecia patients during primary and secondary sensitization to the hapten diphenylcyclopropenone (DPC). Blood samples were taken from patients before sensitization (week 0) and then at 2, 6 and about 24 weeks after DPC sensitization. Most of the patients in the cohort were female, and the cohort covered alopecia areata with under or over 50% scalp involvement, alopecia totalis and alopecia universalis. Study-level results and caveats: After repeated subsampling, the strength of the expansion versus patch-test correlation and the threshold at which it became significant changed. Significantly more large CDR3 similarity clusters were formed by expanded TCRs than by pre-sensitization or healthy control sets, consistent with antigen-driven responses. All patients had alopecia, a presumed autoimmune disease, so their immune response might differ from that of healthy individuals. Patch test score correlated positively with the number of PT1 expanded TCRs, reaching significance at thresholds 8, 16 and 32 but not at 4. No change with DPC sensitization was found in the number of TCRs above 1 in 1000 frequency, and no evidence of global repertoire structure alterations was found.

The protocol used for the library was RACE. The run used a NextSeq 500. During library preparation, unique molecular identifiers were attached to individual cDNA molecules so that TCRs could be counted in a quantitative, reproducible way. From each blood RNA sample, both TCR alpha and TCR beta chains were sequenced. In the paper's pipeline: Samples had a median of roughly 87,000 TCRs, with a range from about 20,000 to 690,600. The Decombinator software suite was used to annotate the V, J and CDR3 of the TCR reads. To make PS versus PT1 abundance plots, every sample was subsampled to the same number of TCRs (28,000). TCRs were defined as expanded if absent before sensitization and observed at least eight times at the 2-week time point. TCRdb handled the public reads itself, with Q25 trimming in fastp and clone calling in MiXCR, and kept productive beta chains. Here each entry gathers all rows of one CDR3 protein and keeps the most common genes and DNA. The authors' filters were not applied to this entry. Within this sample are some 77,000 distinct CDR3 sequences, with about 9.3% of them counted one time only. Clones ranked in the top ten supply approximately 1.5% of the sample.

CDR1 and CDR2 are read off the germline V gene (reference sequence) as DFQATT and SNEGSKA. Clipping removes 5 bases from V and 6 bases from J, with 3 as the unmatched junction base count. Measured from the cysteine to the phenylalanine, the CDR3 is 13 residues long. Here the CDR3 DNA is all that survives: 39 bases in frame from base 1. The time point label for this specimen denotes: patch test 1, 2 weeks after DPC sensitization. Sample treatment or condition, as interpreted from the label and publication: therapeutic diphenylcyclopropenone sensitization with weekly scalp DPC. At each patch-test visit, blood was drawn before the patch test was applied. Eligible patients were aged 18 to 70, diagnosed with alopecia, deemed suitable for DPC therapy, and excluded if pregnant. Total RNA was isolated from unfractionated whole blood collected in Tempus Blood RNA tubes. This clonotype was counted a few times. Its antigen has not been determined. No base-level quality is on record; no much larger clone is a single base apart.

The TCR originated in a woman aged 45 to 65 with alopecia areata. Some clones in this sample may be carry-over from other donors' samples. The starting material was whole blood, obtained in connection with sensitization to the hapten diphenylcyclopropenone (DPC). In this chain, TRBV20-1 is recombined with TRBJ1-4; 10 middle bases align to TRBD1. CDR3 region: CSAPGTGDEKLFF. The DNA sequence is TGCAGTGCTCCCGGGACAGGGGATGAAAAACTGTTTTTT.